Listed below are T cell receptor beta chains from one sample, sequenced in a study of cytomegalovirus exposure and HLA in healthy donors. The protocol was immunoSEQ multiplex PCR, while the TCRdb copy is restricted to in-frame clones and leaves out a portion. The sample comprises 90,000 to 150,000 clones, about 73% of which are singletons, and 3.3% rests with the top ten. The material sequenced was PBMCs. These receptors were collected from a woman in her twenties or thirties in good health and CMV-seropositive. The CDR3 runs from the conserved cysteine through the conserved F or W. The D gene is left open where the match is weak. The size of a clone is reported for some rows only, either as once, few or many, or as a class for expanded clones.

CDR3aa: CASSQLPPTNEKLFF
CDR3nt: TGCGCCAGCAGCCAGCTACCTCCAACTAATGAAAAACTGTTTTTT
abundance: NA
d_gene: NA
j_gene: TRBJ1-4
v_gene: TRBV4-3
len: 15

CDR3aa: CASSVEGVYTEAFF
CDR3nt: TGTGCCAGCAGCGTAGAGGGGGTCTACACTGAAGCTTTCTTT
abundance: NA
d_gene: NA
j_gene: TRBJ1-1
v_gene: TRBV9
len: 14

CDR3aa: CASSVRGGSGLAAGSYEQYF
CDR3nt: TGTGCCAGTAGTGTAAGGGGAGGGTCCGGCCTAGCGGCCGGCTCCTACGAGCAGTACTTC
abundance: NA
d_gene: TRBD2
j_gene: TRBJ2-7
v_gene: TRBV19
len: 20

CDR3aa: CAGSPGMRGGGDEQFF
CDR3nt: TGTGCCGGCAGCCCAGGAATGAGGGGGGGCGGGGATGAGCAGTTCTTC
abundance: NA
d_gene: NA
j_gene: TRBJ2-1
v_gene: TRBV2
len: 16

CDR3aa: CASSLGQAEETQYF
CDR3nt: TGTGCCAGCAGCTTGGGACAGGCTGAAGAGACCCAGTACTTC
abundance: NA
d_gene: TRBD1
j_gene: TRBJ2-5
v_gene: TRBV7-2
len: 14

CDR3aa: CASSPVGGGDSTDTQYF
CDR3nt: TGTGCCAGCAGCCCAGTGGGCGGGGGTGATAGCACAGATACGCAGTATTTT
abundance: NA
d_gene: TRBD2
j_gene: TRBJ2-3
v_gene: TRBV7-2
len: 17

CDR3aa: CSACRGTNEKLFF
CDR3nt: TGCAGCGCCTGTCGGGGGACTAATGAAAAACTGTTTTTT
abundance: NA
d_gene: NA
j_gene: TRBJ1-4
v_gene: TRBV29-1
len: 13

CDR3aa: CASSYELGASITGELFF
CDR3nt: TGCGCCAGCAGCTATGAATTGGGGGCTTCAATCACCGGGGAGCTGTTTTTT
abundance: NA
d_gene: NA
j_gene: TRBJ2-2
v_gene: TRBV5-1
len: 17

CDR3aa: CASSLWPGVGGVTDTQYF
CDR3nt: TGTGCCAGCAGCTTATGGCCTGGCGTGGGCGGGGTCACAGATACGCAGTATTTT
abundance: few
d_gene: NA
j_gene: TRBJ2-3
v_gene: TRBV7-2
len: 18

CDR3aa: CASSPAARDNSPLHF
CDR3nt: TGTGCCAGCAGCCCAGCGGCCAGAGATAATTCACCCCTCCACTTT
abundance: NA
d_gene: NA
j_gene: TRBJ1-6
v_gene: TRBV5-5
len: 15

CDR3aa: CASSLGLSGENTGELFF
CDR3nt: TGTGCCAGCAGCTTAGGCCTTTCGGGGGAAAACACCGGGGAGCTGTTTTTT
abundance: NA
d_gene: NA
j_gene: TRBJ2-2
v_gene: TRBV13
len: 17

CDR3aa: CASSLAFGSLAGEQYF
CDR3nt: TGTGCCAGCTCACTGGCATTCGGATCCCTAGCGGGGGAGCAGTACTTC
abundance: NA
d_gene: TRBD2
j_gene: TRBJ2-7
v_gene: TRBV18
len: 16

CDR3aa: CASSQGFQGWTEAFF
CDR3nt: TGCGCCAGCAGCCAAGGCTTCCAGGGGTGGACTGAAGCTTTCTTT
abundance: NA
d_gene: NA
j_gene: TRBJ1-1
v_gene: TRBV4-1
len: 15

CDR3aa: CAVGRGGTGELFF
CDR3nt: TGCGCCGTGGGGCGGGGGGGCACCGGGGAGCTGTTTTTT
abundance: NA
d_gene: TRBD2
j_gene: TRBJ2-2
v_gene: TRBV4-1
len: 13

CDR3aa: CASSPNQGSTNEKLFF
CDR3nt: TGTGCCAGCTCACCTAACCAGGGCTCAACTAATGAAAAACTGTTTTTT
abundance: once
d_gene: NA
j_gene: TRBJ1-4
v_gene: TRBV18
len: 16

CDR3aa: CASSPDRGSFSTGELFF
CDR3nt: TGTGCCAGCAGCCCCGACAGGGGGTCCTTTAGCACCGGGGAGCTGTTTTTT
abundance: NA
d_gene: TRBD1
j_gene: TRBJ2-2
v_gene: TRBV5-6
len: 17

CDR3aa: CASSPDPAAGLYEQYF
CDR3nt: TGTGCCAGTAGTCCCGATCCCGCAGCGGGGTTGTACGAGCAGTACTTC
abundance: NA
d_gene: TRBD2
j_gene: TRBJ2-7
v_gene: TRBV19
len: 16

CDR3aa: CAWSGSSGGSDGELFF
CDR3nt: TGTGCCTGGAGTGGGTCGTCTGGGGGGTCCGACGGGGAGCTGTTTTTT
abundance: few
d_gene: NA
j_gene: TRBJ2-2
v_gene: TRBV30
len: 16

CDR3aa: CAISESAGVLGEQYF
CDR3nt: TGTGCCATCAGTGAGTCGGCGGGGGTTTTAGGAGAGCAGTACTTC
abundance: few
d_gene: TRBD2
j_gene: TRBJ2-7
v_gene: TRBV10-3
len: 15

CDR3aa: CASSFGRVYNEQFF
CDR3nt: TGTGCCAGCAGTTTTGGCCGGGTGTACAATGAGCAGTTCTTC
abundance: few
d_gene: NA
j_gene: TRBJ2-1
v_gene: TRBV27
len: 14

CDR3aa: CASSRDSGTRNQPQHF
CDR3nt: TGTGCCAGCAGCCGCGACTCGGGGACTCGCAATCAGCCCCAGCATTTT
abundance: NA
d_gene: NA
j_gene: TRBJ1-5
v_gene: TRBV7-2
len: 16

CDR3aa: CASSFTGQGSNQPQHF
CDR3nt: TGTGCCAGCAGCTTTACGGGACAGGGGAGCAATCAGCCCCAGCATTTT
abundance: NA
d_gene: TRBD1
j_gene: TRBJ1-5
v_gene: TRBV5-6
len: 16

CDR3aa: CASSQGTGRNTGELFF
CDR3nt: TGTGCCAGCAGTCAAGGGACAGGGAGGAACACCGGGGAGCTGTTTTTT
abundance: NA
d_gene: TRBD1
j_gene: TRBJ2-2
v_gene: TRBV2
len: 16

CDR3aa: CASSEETGFREQFF
CDR3nt: TGTGCCAGCAGTGAGGAGACAGGCTTTCGGGAGCAGTTCTTC
abundance: NA
d_gene: NA
j_gene: TRBJ2-1
v_gene: TRBV25-1
len: 14